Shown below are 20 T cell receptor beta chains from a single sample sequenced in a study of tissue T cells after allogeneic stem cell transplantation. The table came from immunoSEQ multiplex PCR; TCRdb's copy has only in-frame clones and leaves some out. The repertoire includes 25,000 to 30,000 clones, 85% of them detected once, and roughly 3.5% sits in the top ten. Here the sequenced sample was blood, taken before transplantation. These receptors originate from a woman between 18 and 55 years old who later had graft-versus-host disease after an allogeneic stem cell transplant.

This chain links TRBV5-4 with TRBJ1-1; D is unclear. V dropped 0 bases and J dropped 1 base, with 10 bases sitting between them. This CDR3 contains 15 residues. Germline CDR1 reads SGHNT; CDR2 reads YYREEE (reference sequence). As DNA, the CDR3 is TGTGCCAGCAGCTTGGTTGGATTTACGAACACTGAAGCTTTCTTT. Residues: CASSLVGFTNTEAFF.

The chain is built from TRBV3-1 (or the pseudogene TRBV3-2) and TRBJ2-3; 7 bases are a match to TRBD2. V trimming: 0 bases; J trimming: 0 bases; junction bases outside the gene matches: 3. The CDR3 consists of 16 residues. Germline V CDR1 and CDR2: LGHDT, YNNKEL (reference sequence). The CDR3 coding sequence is TGTGCCAGCAGCCAAGATGGCGGGGGTAGCACAGATACGCAGTATTTT. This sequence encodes CASSQDGGGSTDTQYF.

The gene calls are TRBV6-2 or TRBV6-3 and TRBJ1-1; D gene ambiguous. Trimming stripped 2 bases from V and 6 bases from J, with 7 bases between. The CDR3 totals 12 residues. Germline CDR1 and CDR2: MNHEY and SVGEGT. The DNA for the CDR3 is TGTGCCAGCAGTTACCCCCTGGCTGAAGCTTTCTTT. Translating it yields CASSYPLAEAFF.

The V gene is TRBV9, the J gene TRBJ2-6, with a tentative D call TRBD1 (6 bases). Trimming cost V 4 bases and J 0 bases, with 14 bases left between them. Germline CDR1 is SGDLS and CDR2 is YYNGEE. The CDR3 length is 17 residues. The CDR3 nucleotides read TGTGCCAGCAGCTCTCAGACAGGATCCTCTGGGGCCAACGTCCTGACTTTC. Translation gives CASSSQTGSSGANVLTF.

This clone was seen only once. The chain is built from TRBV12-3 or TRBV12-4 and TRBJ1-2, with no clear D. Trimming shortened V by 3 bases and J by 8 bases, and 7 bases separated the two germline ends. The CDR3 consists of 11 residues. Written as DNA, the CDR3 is TGTGCCAGCAGTTTTCAGGACGGCTACACCTTC. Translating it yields CASSFQDGYTF.

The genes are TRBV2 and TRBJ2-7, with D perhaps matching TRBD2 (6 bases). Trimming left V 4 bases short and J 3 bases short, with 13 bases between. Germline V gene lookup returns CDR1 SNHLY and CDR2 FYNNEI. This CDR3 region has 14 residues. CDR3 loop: CASSAGRGVYEQYF. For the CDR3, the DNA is TGTGCCAGCAGTGCTGGGCGGGGCGTCTACGAGCAGTACTTC.

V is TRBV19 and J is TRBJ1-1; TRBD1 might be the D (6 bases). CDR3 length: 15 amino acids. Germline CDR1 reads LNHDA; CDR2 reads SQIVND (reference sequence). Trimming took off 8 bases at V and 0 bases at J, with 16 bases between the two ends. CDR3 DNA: TGTGCCAGTCCGCCTCGGACAGCTATGAACACTGAAGCTTTCTTT. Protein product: CASPPRTAMNTEAFF.

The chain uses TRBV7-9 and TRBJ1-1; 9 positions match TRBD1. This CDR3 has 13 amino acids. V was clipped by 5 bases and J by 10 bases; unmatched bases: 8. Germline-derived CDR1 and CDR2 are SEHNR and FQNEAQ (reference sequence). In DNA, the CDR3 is TGTGCCAGCAGCGACATATACAGGGGGCCAGCTTTCTTT. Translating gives CASSDIYRGPAFF.

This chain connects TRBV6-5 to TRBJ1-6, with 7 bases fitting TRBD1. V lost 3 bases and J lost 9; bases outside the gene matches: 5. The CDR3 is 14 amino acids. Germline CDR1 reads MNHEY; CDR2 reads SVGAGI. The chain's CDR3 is CASSYQQGTSPLHF. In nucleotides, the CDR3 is TGTGCCAGCAGTTATCAACAGGGGACTTCACCCCTCCACTTT.

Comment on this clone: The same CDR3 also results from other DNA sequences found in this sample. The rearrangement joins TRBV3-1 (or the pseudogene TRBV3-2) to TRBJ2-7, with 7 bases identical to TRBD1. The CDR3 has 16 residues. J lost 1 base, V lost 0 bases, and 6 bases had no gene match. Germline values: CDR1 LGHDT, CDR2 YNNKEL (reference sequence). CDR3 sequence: CASSQDMAGGSYEQYF. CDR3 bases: TGTGCCAGCAGCCAAGATATGGCAGGGGGTTCCTACGAGCAGTACTTC.

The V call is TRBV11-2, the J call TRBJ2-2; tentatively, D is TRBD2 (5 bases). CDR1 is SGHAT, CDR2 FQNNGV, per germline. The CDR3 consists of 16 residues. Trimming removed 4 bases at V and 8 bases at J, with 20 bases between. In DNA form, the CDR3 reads TGTGCCAGCAGCTCCAGTCTAGAGGGAGTGTGGGGGGAGCTGTTTTTT. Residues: CASSSSLEGVWGELFF.

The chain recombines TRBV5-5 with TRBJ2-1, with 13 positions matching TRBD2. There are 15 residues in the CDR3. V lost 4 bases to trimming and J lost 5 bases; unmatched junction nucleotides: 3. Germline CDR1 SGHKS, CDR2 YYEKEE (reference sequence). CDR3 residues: CASSNGLAGDNEQFF. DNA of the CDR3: TGTGCCAGCAGCAACGGACTAGCGGGAGACAATGAGCAGTTCTTC.

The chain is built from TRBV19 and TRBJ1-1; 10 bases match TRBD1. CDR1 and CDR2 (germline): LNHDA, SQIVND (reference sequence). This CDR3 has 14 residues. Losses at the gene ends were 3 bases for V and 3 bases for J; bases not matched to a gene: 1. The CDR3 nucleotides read TGTGCCAGTAGTATCGGACAGGGGGACACTGAAGCTTTCTTT. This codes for CASSIGQGDTEAFF.

The CDR3 coding sequence is TGTGCCAGTAGTCTGGGCCAGGGGGAAGGCTACACCTTC. This encodes CASSLGQGEGYTF. The chain recombines TRBV19 with TRBJ1-2; 7 bases match TRBD1. This CDR3 contains 13 residues. Germline values: CDR1 LNHDA, CDR2 SQIVND (reference sequence). V dropped 5 bases and J dropped 8; count of bases not matched to a gene: 8.

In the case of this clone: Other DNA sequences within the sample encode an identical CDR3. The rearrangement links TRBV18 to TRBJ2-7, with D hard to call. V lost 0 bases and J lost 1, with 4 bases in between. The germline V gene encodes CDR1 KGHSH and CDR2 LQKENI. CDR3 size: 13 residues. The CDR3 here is CASSPPSSYEQYF. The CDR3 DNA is TGTGCCAGCTCACCACCGTCTTCCTACGAGCAGTACTTC. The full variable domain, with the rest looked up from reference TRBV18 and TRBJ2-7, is NAGVMQNPRHLVRRRGQEARLRCSPMKGHSHVYWYRQLPEEGLKFMVYLQKENIIDESGMPKERFSAEFPKEGPSILRIQQVVRGDSAAYFCASSPPSSYEQYFGPGTRLTVT.

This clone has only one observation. The CDR3 DNA sequence: TGTGCCAGCAGCCCCCGGACAGGGGAACCTGAAGCTTTCTTT. Translation gives CASSPRTGEPEAFF. The gene calls are TRBV7-8 and TRBJ1-1; 9 bases align to TRBD1. Germline assignment: CDR1 SGHVS and CDR2 FQNEAQ. With V trimmed by 5 bases and J by 6 bases, 7 bases remained unmatched. The CDR3 spans 14 residues. The full variable domain, completed using reference TRBV7-8 and TRBJ1-1, is GAGVSQSPRYKVAKRGQDVALRCDPISGHVSLFWYQQALGQGPEFLTYFQNEAQLDKSGLPSDRFFAERPEGSVSTLKIQRTQQEDSAVYLCASSPRTGEPEAFFGQGTRLTVV.

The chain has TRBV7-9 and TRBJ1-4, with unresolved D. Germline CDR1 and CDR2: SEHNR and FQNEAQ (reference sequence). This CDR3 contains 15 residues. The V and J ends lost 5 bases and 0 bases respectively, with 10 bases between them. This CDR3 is CASSPYTSTNEKLFF. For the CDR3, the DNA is TGTGCCAGCAGCCCTTACACCTCAACTAATGAAAAACTGTTTTTT.

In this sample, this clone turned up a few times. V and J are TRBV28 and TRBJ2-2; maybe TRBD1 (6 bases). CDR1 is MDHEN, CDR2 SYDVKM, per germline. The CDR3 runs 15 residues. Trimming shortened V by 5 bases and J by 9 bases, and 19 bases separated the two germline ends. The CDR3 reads CASSVYRDYGWELFF. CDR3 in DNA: TGTGCCAGCAGTGTCTACAGGGATTATGGCTGGGAGCTGTTTTTT.

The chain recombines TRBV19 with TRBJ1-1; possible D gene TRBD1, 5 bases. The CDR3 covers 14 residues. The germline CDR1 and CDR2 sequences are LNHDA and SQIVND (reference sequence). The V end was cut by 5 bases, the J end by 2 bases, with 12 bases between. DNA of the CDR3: TGTGCCAGTAGTCCGACGACAGCCAACACTGAAGCTTTCTTT. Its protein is CASSPTTANTEAFF.

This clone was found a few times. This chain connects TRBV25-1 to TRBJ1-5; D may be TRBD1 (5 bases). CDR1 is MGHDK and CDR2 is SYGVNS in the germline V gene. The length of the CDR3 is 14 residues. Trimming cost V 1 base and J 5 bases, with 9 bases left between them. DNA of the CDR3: TGTGCCAGCAGTGAATCCAAGGGGCATCAGCCCCAGCATTTT. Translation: CASSESKGHQPQHF.